These T cell receptor beta chains were read from a single sample in a study of blood T cells in healthy people across ages. MiXCR was run by TCRdb on the 5' RACE reads, yielding one entry per CDR3 protein. This sample yields hundreds of thousands of distinct CDR3 sequences, of which roughly 32% are seen a single time; just over 15% belongs to the top ten. Sample: blood. Every receptor here comes from a woman older than 75 in good health. The CDR3 runs from the conserved cysteine through the conserved F or W. A D gene is named only where the DNA matches it firmly. For some rows the clone size is stated as once, few or many, or as a class when expanded; others skip it.

len	abundance	v_gene	d_gene	j_gene	CDR3aa	CDR3nt
16	many	TRBV11-2	-	TRBJ2-5	CASSSFGQYYQETQYF	TGTGCCAGCAGCTCCTTTGGCCAGTACTACCAAGAGACCCAGTACTTC
18	many	TRBV6-1	TRBD2	TRBJ2-7	CASSPQVLAGELSYEQYF	TGTGCCAGCAGTCCCCAAGTCCTAGCGGGGGAACTCTCCTACGAGCAGTACTTC
15	-	TRBV6-6	TRBD1	TRBJ2-3	CASSYDRGPRDTQYF	TGTGCCAGCAGTTATGACAGGGGCCCCCGAGATACGCAGTATTTT
12	many	TRBV20-1	-	TRBJ1-2	CSASLTGYGYTF	TGCAGTGCTAGCCTCACAGGGTATGGCTACACCTTC
15	many	TRBV12-3/TRBV12-4	TRBD1	TRBJ1-5	CASRRTGGDNQPQHF	TGTGCCAGCAGACGGACAGGTGGTGACAATCAGCCCCAGCATTTT
13	many	TRBV7-9	TRBD1	TRBJ2-7	CASSVQGAYEQYF	TGTGCCAGCAGCGTGCAGGGGGCGTACGAGCAGTACTTC
16	-	TRBV20-1	TRBD2	TRBJ2-5	CSARDPASGEQETQYF	TGCAGTGCTAGAGATCCGGCTAGCGGGGAACAAGAGACCCAGTACTTC
16	-	TRBV18	-	TRBJ2-7	CASSPREGGPFYEQYF	TGTGCCAGCTCACCAAGGGAGGGGGGGCCCTTCTACGAGCAGTACTTC
15	-	TRBV7-2	-	TRBJ1-3	CASSLDWGTGNTIYF	TGTGCCAGCAGCTTAGACTGGGGAACTGGAAACACCATATATTTT
14	many	TRBV4-3	TRBD1	TRBJ2-5	CASSRTGGMETQYF	TGCGCCAGCAGCCGTACAGGGGGCATGGAGACCCAGTACTTC
15	-	TRBV6-1	-	TRBJ2-2	CASTPSAQGTGELFF	TGTGCCAGCACGCCTAGCGCCCAGGGAACCGGGGAGCTGTTTTTT
14	-	TRBV7-9	-	TRBJ1-1	CASSLEDRSTEAFF	TGTGCCAGCAGCTTAGAAGACAGGTCCACTGAAGCTTTCTTT
15	-	TRBV20-1	-	TRBJ1-2	CSARVRERANYGYTF	TGCAGTGCTAGAGTTCGCGAGAGAGCTAACTATGGCTACACCTTC
13	-	TRBV2	-	TRBJ2-7	CASKWGQAYEQYF	TGTGCCAGCAAATGGGGCCAAGCCTACGAGCAGTACTTC
13	many	TRBV4-2	-	TRBJ1-6	CASSQVADSPLHF	TGTGCCAGCAGCCAAGTGGCAGATTCACCCCTCCACTTT
16	-	TRBV12-3/TRBV12-4	TRBD2	TRBJ2-3	CASSKLAGVPTDTQYF	TGTGCCAGCAGTAAACTAGCGGGAGTGCCCACAGATACGCAGTATTTT
12	many	TRBV20-1	-	TRBJ1-2	CSATQQGKGYTF	TGCAGTGCTACACAACAGGGCAAGGGCTACACCTTC
11	many	TRBV20-1	-	TRBJ2-7	CSARRGAEQYF	TGCAGTGCTAGAAGGGGGGCAGAGCAGTACTTC
17	many	TRBV20-1	TRBD2	TRBJ2-3	CSFSRTSGGLSTDTQYF	TGCAGTTTCTCTCGGACTAGCGGGGGTCTTAGCACAGATACGCAGTATTTT
12	many	TRBV24-1	-	TRBJ2-1	CATSGPGNEQFF	TGTGCCACCAGTGGTCCTGGCAATGAGCAGTTCTTC
17	many	TRBV7-6	-	TRBJ1-2	CASSLIARGVSNYGYTF	TGTGCCAGCAGCTTAATCGCCAGAGGGGTCTCTAACTATGGCTACACCTTC
16	few	TRBV25-1	-	TRBJ1-1	CASSESGWGEDPEAFF	TGTGCCAGCAGTGAATCTGGATGGGGCGAGGATCCTGAAGCTTTCTTT
12	many	TRBV5-5	-	TRBJ1-2	CASSLGAGRRTF	TGTGCCAGCAGCTTGGGTGCGGGGAGGCGCACCTTC
15	-	TRBV6-6	TRBD1	TRBJ2-2	CASREAGGYDGELFF	TGTGCCAGCAGGGAGGCAGGGGGCTATGACGGGGAGCTGTTTTTT
12	many	TRBV7-2	-	TRBJ2-5	CASSDRRETQYF	TGTGCCAGCAGCGACCGGCGAGAGACCCAGTACTTC
11	many	TRBV7-2	-	TRBJ1-2	CASRSDYGYTF	TGTGCCAGCAGATCGGACTATGGCTACACCTTC
15	many	TRBV5-1	-	TRBJ2-7	CASSLVTGRSYEQYF	TGCGCCAGCAGCTTGGTAACGGGACGGAGTTACGAGCAGTACTTC
14	few	TRBV29-1	-	TRBJ1-1	CSVEIGLANTEAFF	TGCAGCGTTGAAATAGGGCTAGCGAACACTGAAGCTTTCTTT
16	-	TRBV7-2	-	TRBJ2-3	CASSLGRAFSTDTQYF	TGTGCCAGCAGCTTAGGCAGGGCCTTTAGCACAGATACGCAGTATTTT
14	many	TRBV29-1	-	TRBJ2-1	CSVQGGDSYNEQFF	TGCAGCGTTCAGGGGGGTGACTCCTACAATGAGCAGTTCTTC
12	-	TRBV12-3/TRBV12-4	-	TRBJ1-2	CASSLTSNGYTF	TGTGCCAGCAGTTTAACCTCCAATGGCTACACCTTC
12	many	TRBV20-1	-	TRBJ1-1	CSARGGSSPDFF	TGCAGTGCTAGAGGTGGCAGCTCCCCGGATTTCTTT
15	-	TRBV11-2	TRBD2	TRBJ2-5	CASSLAGGSQETQYF	TGTGCCAGCAGCTTAGCGGGGGGGTCGCAAGAGACCCAGTACTTC
15	-	TRBV24-1	TRBD1	TRBJ1-2	CATSDSVDRCHGYTF	TGTGCCACCAGTGATTCCGTGGACAGGTGCCATGGCTACACCTTC
15	-	TRBV20-1	-	TRBJ2-7	CSARLPLGSGETRYF	TGCAGTGCTAGGCTCCCCCTCGGGTCGGGAGAGACCCGGTACTTC
13	many	TRBV20-1	-	TRBJ1-2	CSAPPEVNYGYTF	TGCAGTGCTCCCCCAGAGGTGAACTATGGCTACACCTTC
14	-	TRBV6-5	-	TRBJ2-4	CASSYSIDFYGQYF	TGTGCCAGCAGTTACTCGATTGATTTCTACGGGCAGTACTTC
16	many	TRBV5-1	TRBD1	TRBJ2-2	CASSLQGAKRAGELFF	TGCGCCAGCAGCTTGCAGGGGGCCAAACGGGCCGGGGAGCTGTTTTTT
17	many	TRBV6-1	TRBD1	TRBJ1-2	CASSVQSGGFWDYGYTF	TGTGCCAGCAGTGTTCAATCAGGGGGCTTTTGGGACTATGGCTACACCTTC
18	few	TRBV7-9	TRBD2	TRBJ2-1	CASSPSGLAGVTYNEQFF	TGTGCCAGCAGCCCCTCCGGACTAGCGGGAGTAACCTACAATGAGCAGTTCTTC
16	many	TRBV7-2	TRBD2	TRBJ2-3	CASSPLAGGRADTQYF	TGTGCCAGCAGCCCACTAGCGGGGGGGAGGGCAGATACGCAGTATTTT
15	-	TRBV7-9	-	TRBJ2-5	CASSLGRTQQETQYF	TGTGCCAGCAGCTTAGGCCGGACACAACAAGAGACCCAGTACTTC
16	many	TRBV27	-	TRBJ2-1	CASSQRPSRTYNEQFF	TGTGCCAGCAGCCAAAGGCCCAGCCGTACCTACAATGAGCAGTTCTTC
15	many	TRBV6-5	-	TRBJ1-6	CASSLQSSYNSPLHF	TGTGCCAGCAGTCTCCAGAGCTCCTATAATTCACCCCTCCACTTT
13	-	TRBV30	-	TRBJ1-5	CAWSAGSDQPQHF	TGTGCCTGGAGCGCAGGGTCGGACCAGCCCCAGCATTTT
15	-	TRBV12-3/TRBV12-4	TRBD1	TRBJ1-2	CASSSYRGPRGGYTF	TGTGCCAGCAGTTCCTACAGGGGGCCCCGAGGCGGCTACACCTTC
13	-	TRBV2	-	TRBJ2-3	CADGLAGGDTQYF	TGTGCCGACGGACTAGCAGGGGGCGATACGCAGTATTTT
15	few	TRBV20-1	-	TRBJ1-5	CSATRRTDSNQPQHF	TGCAGTGCTACCAGAAGGACGGATAGCAATCAGCCCCAGCATTTT
16	many	TRBV6-5	TRBD2	TRBJ2-7	CASSRQTSGLTYEQYF	TGTGCCAGCAGTCGCCAGACTAGCGGGCTTACCTACGAGCAGTACTTC
15	-	TRBV10-3	TRBD1	TRBJ1-2	CAISESDREGYGYTF	TGTGCCATCAGTGAGTCGGACAGGGAGGGCTATGGCTACACCTTC
15	few	TRBV3-1	-	TRBJ2-3	CASSLAGSPADTQYF	TGTGCCAGTTCATTAGCAGGGAGCCCCGCAGATACGCAGTATTTT
15	many	TRBV7-3	-	TRBJ2-1	CASSLGGGIYNEQFF	TGTGCCAGCAGCTTAGGAGGGGGGATTTACAATGAGCAGTTCTTC
16	many	TRBV20-1	TRBD2	TRBJ2-3	CSASLGSGGAGDTQYF	TGCAGTGCCAGCCTCGGTAGCGGGGGGGCGGGAGATACGCAGTATTTT
13	few	TRBV30	-	TRBJ1-1	CAWHQQGNTEAFF	TGTGCCTGGCACCAACAGGGGAACACTGAAGCTTTCTTT
15	-	TRBV5-1	-	TRBJ2-4	CASSLVGGDWDTQYF	TGCGCCAGCAGCTTGGTGGGGGGCGATTGGGACACTCAGTACTTC
17	many	TRBV9	-	TRBJ2-1	CASSGLVMSSSYNEQFF	TGTGCCAGCAGCGGACTAGTTATGTCGAGCTCCTACAATGAGCAGTTCTTC
14	-	TRBV5-1	-	TRBJ2-7	CASSLGSSPYEQYF	TGCGCCAGCAGCTTGGGGAGTTCACCCTACGAGCAGTACTTC
13	-	TRBV29-1	-	TRBJ1-1	CSVEGPLGNEAFF	TGCAGCGTTGAAGGGCCGCTTGGTAATGAAGCTTTCTTT
16	-	TRBV20-1	-	TRBJ1-1	CNARTGLGRSNTEAFF	TGCAATGCTAGAACGGGCTTAGGGAGGTCGAACACTGAAGCTTTCTTT